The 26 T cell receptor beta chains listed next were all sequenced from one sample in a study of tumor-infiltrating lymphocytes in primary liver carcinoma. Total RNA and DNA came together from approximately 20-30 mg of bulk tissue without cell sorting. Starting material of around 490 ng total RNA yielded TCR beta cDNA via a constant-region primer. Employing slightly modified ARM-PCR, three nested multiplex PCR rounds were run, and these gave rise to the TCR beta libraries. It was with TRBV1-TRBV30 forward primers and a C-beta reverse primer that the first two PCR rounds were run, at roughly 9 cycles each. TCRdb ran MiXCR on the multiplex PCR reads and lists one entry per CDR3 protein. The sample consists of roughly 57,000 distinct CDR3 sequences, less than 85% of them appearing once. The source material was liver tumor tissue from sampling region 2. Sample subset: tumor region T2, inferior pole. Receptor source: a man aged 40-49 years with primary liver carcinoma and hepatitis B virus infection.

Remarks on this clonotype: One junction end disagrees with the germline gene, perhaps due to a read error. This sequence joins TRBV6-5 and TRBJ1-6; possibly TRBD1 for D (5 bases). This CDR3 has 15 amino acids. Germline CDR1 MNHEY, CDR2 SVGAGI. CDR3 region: CASSYTIGDNSPLHF. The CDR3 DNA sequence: TGTGCCAGCAGTTACACGATAGGGGATAATTCGCCCCTCCACTTT.

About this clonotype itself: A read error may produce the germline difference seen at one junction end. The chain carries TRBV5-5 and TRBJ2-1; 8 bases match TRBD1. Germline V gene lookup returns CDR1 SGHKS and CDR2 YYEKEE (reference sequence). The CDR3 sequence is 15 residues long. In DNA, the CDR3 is TGTACCAGCAGCTTACAGGGGGAGAGTTACAATGAACAGTTCTTC. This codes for CTSSLQGESYNEQFF.

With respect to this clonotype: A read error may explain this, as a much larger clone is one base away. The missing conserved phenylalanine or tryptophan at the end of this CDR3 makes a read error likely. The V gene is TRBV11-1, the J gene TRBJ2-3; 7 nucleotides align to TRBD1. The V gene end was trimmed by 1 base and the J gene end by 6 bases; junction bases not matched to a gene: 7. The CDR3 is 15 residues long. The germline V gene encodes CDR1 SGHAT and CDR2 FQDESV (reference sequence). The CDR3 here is CASSLGRGRVDTQYC. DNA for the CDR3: TGTGCCAGCAGCTTAGGAAGGGGGCGCGTGGATACGCAGTATTGT.

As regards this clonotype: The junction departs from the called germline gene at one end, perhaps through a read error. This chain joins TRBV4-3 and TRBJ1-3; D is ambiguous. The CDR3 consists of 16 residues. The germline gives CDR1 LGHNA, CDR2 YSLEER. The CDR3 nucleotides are TGCGTCAGCAGCCAAGATATAGGGCGCTCTGGAAACACCATATATTTT. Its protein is CVSSQDIGRSGNTIYF.

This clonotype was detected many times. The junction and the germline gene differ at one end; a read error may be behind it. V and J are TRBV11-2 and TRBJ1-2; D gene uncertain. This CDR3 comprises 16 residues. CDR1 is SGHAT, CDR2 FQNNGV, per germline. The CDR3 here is CASGLDSVAYSRGYTF. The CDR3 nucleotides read TGTGCCAGCGGCTTAGATTCGGTAGCCTATTCTCGAGGCTACACCTTC.

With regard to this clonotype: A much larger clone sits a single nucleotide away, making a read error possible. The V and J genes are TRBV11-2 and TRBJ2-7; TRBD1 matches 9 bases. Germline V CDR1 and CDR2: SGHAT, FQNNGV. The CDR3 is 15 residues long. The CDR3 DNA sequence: TGTGTAAGCAGCTTACTATGGACAGGGGAAAACGAGCAGTACTTC. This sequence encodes CVSSLLWTGENEQYF.

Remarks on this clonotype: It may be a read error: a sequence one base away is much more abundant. CDR3 DNA: TGTCCCAGCAGGGGGTCGGGACAGCCATACAATGAGCAGTTCTTC. As protein: CPSRGSGQPYNEQFF. This chain joins TRBV12-3 or TRBV12-4 and TRBJ2-1; 7 bases are a match to TRBD1. The CDR3 is 15 amino acids.

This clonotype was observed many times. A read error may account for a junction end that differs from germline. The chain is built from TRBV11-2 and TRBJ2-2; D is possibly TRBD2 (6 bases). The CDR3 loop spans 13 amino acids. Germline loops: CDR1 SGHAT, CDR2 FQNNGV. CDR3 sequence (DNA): TGTGCCAGCAGCTTAGAGTTTATCGGGGGGCTGTTTTTT. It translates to CASSLEFIGGLFF. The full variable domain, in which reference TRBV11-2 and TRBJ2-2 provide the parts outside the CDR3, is EAGVAQSPRYKIIEKRQSVAFWCNPISGHATLYWYQQILGQGPKLLIQFQNNGVVDDSQLPKDRFSAERLKGVDSTLKIQPAKLEDSAVYLCASSLEFIGGLFFGEGSRLTVL.

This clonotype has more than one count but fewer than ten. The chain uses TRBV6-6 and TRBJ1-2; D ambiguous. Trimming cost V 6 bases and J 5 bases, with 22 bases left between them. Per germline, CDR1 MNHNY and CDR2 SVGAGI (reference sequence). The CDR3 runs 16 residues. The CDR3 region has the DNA TGTGCCAGCAGCGAAGGTCCGGCCGGAGGAGGATATGGCTACACCTTC. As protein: CASSEGPAGGGYGYTF.

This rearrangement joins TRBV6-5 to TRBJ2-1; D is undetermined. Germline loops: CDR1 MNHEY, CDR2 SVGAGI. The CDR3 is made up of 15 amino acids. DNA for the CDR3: TGTGCTAACAGTTACTCGGTTCTAGAAGGTAATGAGCAGTTCTTC. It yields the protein CANSYSVLEGNEQFF.

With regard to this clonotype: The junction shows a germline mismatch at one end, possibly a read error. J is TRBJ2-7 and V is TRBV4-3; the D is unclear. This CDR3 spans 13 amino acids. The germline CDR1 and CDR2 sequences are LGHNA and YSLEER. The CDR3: CASSQEQRYEQCF. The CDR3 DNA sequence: TGCGCCAGCAGCCAAGAACAGCGCTACGAGCAGTGCTTC.

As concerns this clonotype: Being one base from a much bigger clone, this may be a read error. The CDR3 here is CASSLDRNSSEQYF. CDR3 in DNA: TGTGCCAGCAGCTTGGATCGAAACTCCTCCGAGCAGTACTTC. The chain has TRBV5-8 and TRBJ2-7, with unresolved D. The CDR3 is 14 residues long. Germline lookup yields CDR1 SGHTS and CDR2 YDEGEE.

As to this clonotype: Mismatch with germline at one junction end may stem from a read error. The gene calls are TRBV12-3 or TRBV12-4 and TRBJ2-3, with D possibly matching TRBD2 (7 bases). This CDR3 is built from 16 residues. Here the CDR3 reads CATSPGASGITDTQYF. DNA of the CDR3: TGTGCCACCAGTCCGGGGGCTAGCGGTATCACAGATACGCAGTATTTT.

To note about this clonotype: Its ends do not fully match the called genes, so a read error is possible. The DNA for the CDR3 is TGTGACAGCAGGGGGACTAGCGGGAGTCTTAGGGAGTTGTTTTTT. Its translation: CDSRGTSGSLRELFF. This rearrangement joins TRBV6-5 to TRBJ2-2; 14 bases are a match to TRBD2. The CDR3 has 15 amino acids. The V gene's germline CDR1 is MNHEY and CDR2 SVGAGI.

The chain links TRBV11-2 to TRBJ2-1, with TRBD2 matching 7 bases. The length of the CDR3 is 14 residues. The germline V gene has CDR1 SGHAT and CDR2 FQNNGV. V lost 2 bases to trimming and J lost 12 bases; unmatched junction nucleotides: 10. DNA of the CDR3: TGTGCCAGCAGCTTATATCGACTAGCTAGTGTGCAGTTCTTC. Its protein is CASSLYRLASVQFF.

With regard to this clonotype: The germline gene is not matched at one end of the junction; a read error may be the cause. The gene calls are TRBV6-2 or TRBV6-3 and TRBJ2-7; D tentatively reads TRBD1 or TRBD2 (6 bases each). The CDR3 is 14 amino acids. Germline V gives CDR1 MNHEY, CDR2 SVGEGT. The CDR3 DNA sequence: TGTGTCAGCAGTTGCTCTGGGGGGCCCTACGAGCAGTACTTC. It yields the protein CVSSCSGGPYEQYF.

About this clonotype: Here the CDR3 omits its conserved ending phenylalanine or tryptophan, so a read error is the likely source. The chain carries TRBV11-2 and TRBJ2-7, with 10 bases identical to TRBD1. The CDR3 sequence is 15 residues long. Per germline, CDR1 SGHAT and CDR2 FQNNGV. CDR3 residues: CDSSYWTGGPYQQYI. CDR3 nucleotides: TGTGACAGCAGCTACTGGACAGGGGGTCCCTATCAGCAGTACATC.

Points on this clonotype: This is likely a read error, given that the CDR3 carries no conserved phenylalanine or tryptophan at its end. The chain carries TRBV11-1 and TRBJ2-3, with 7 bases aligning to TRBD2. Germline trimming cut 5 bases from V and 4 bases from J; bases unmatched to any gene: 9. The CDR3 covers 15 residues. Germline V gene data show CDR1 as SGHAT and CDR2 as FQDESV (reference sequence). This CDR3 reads CASSKGGGLADTQYL. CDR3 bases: TGTGCCAGCAGCAAAGGCGGGGGTTTGGCAGATACGCAGTATTTG.

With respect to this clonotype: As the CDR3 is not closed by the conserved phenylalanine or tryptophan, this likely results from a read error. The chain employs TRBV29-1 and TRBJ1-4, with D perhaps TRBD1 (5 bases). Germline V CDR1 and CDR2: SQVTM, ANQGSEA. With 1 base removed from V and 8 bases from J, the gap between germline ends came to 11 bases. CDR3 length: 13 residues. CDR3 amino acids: CSVEGRDGEKLFS. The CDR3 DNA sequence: TGCAGCGTTGAAGGCAGGGATGGGGAAAAACTGTTTTCT.

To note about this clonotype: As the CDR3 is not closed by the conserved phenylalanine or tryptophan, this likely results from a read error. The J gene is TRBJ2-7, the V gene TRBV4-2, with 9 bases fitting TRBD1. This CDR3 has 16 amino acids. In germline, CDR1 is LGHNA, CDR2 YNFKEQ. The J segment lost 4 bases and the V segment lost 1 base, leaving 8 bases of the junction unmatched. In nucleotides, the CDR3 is TGTGCCAGCAGCCAAGGGTCCCCCGGGACAGGGTACGAGCAGTACCTC. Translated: CASSQGSPGTGYEQYL.

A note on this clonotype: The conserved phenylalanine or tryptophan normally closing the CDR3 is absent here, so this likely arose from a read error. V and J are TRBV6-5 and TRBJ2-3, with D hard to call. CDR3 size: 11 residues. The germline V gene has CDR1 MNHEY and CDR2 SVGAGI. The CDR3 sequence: CASGEWDTQYL. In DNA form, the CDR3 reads TGTGCCAGTGGTGAATGGGATACCCAGTATTTA.

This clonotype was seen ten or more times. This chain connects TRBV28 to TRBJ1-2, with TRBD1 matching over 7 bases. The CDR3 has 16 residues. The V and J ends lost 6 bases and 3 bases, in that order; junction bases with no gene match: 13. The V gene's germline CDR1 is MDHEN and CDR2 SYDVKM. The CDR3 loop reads CASRSTPDRDYYGYTF. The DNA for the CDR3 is TGTGCCAGCAGATCCACTCCTGACAGGGACTACTATGGCTACACCTTC.

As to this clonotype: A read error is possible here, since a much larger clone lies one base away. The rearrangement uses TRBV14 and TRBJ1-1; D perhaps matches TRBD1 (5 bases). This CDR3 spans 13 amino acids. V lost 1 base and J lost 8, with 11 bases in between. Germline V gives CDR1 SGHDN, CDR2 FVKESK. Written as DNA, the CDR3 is TGTGCCAGCAGCCAAGGACAGAGGATAGAAGCTTTCTTT. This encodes CASSQGQRIEAFF.

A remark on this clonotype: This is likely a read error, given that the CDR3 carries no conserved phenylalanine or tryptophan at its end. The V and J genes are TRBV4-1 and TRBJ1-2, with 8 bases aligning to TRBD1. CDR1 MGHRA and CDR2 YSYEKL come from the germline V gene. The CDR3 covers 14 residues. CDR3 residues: CVSSRGDRNYGYTS. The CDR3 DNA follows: TGCGTCAGCAGCCGAGGGGACAGGAACTATGGCTACACCTCC.

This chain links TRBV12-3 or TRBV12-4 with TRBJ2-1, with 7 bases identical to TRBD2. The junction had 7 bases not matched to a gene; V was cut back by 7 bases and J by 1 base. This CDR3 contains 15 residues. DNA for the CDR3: TGTGCCAGCATCATAGCGGGCGAGTCCTACAATGAGCAGTTCTTC. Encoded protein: CASIIAGESYNEQFF.

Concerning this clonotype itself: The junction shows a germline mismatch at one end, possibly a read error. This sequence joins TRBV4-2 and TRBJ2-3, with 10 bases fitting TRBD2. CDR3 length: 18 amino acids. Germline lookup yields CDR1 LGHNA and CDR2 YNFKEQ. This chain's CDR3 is CTSSQLVLLAGATDTQYF. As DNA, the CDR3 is TGTACCAGCAGCCAACTGGTGCTTCTAGCGGGAGCGACAGATACGCAGTATTTT.